This TCR beta chain was sequenced for a study of T cell changes during pregnancy in multiple sclerosis. This table comes from immunoSEQ multiplex PCR, and its TCRdb copy is limited to in-frame clones, with some not included. The sample holds about 13,000 clones, around nine tenths seen once. Per the germline V gene, CDR1 is SGHRS and CDR2 is YFSETQ. CDR3 length equals 16 residues. This sequence was found in a female donor with multiple sclerosis, enrolled in a pregnancy study. Specimen: CD8+ T cells from peripheral blood mononuclear cells, collected in the first trimester of pregnancy. The rearrangement links TRBV5-1 to TRBJ2-5; D is undetermined. Judging by the DNA end, TRBJ2-7 fits better; the J call may be wrong. CDR3 in DNA: TGCGCCAGCAGCCCCACTCGTCCTAAGCCCACCTACGAGCAGTACTTC. Encoded protein: CASSPTRPKPTYEQYF.